The next 6 T cell receptor beta chains were all read from a single sample in a study of blood T cells in healthy people across ages (dated by TCRdb to between 2014 and 2017). The library was obtained by 5' RACE. Sequencing instrument: Illumina HiSeq 2500. A second PCR of roughly 6 to 11 cycles was performed with a sample-barcoded 5' primer and a J-beta primer mix. TCRdb took the public reads, trimmed them with fastp at Q25, ran MiXCR for clone calling and kept in-frame beta chains. Every entry covers one CDR3 protein and lists the most common genes and DNA from its rows. Across this sample there are some 1,500,000 distinct CDR3 sequences, with about 45% seen only once. The leading ten clones occupy about 4% of the sample. The specimen sequenced was blood. Every receptor here comes from a woman between 18 and 30 years old in good health.

V and J are TRBV27 and TRBJ2-3; D gene unclear. The V end lost 5 bases, the J end lost 3 bases, and 12 bases lay between the germline ends. The CDR3 spans 14 residues. Per germline, CDR1 MNHEY and CDR2 SMNVEV (reference sequence). Here the CDR3 reads CASSPDGETDTQYF. CDR3 in DNA: TGTGCCAGCAGTCCCGACGGAGAAACAGATACGCAGTATTTT.

The chain has TRBV20-1 and TRBJ2-5; no reliable D call. The CDR3 covers 13 residues. Deletions cut 6 bases from V and 1 base from J, with 12 bases between. Germline-derived CDR1 and CDR2 are DFQATT and SNEGSKA (reference sequence). The CDR3 sequence is CSAPDKIQETQYF. The CDR3 DNA follows: TGCAGTGCCCCCGACAAGATCCAAGAGACCCAGTACTTC.

The chain joins TRBV4-3 to TRBJ1-4, with D perhaps TRBD1 (5 bases). Germline V lookup: CDR1 LGHNA, CDR2 YSLEER. The CDR3 length is 19 residues. V shed 1 base and J shed 0 bases, with 18 bases lying between them. The CDR3 bases are TGCGCCAGCAGCCAAGCGTTCGGCGGGGGAGCCCCAACTAATGAAAAACTGTTTTTT. Its translation is CASSQAFGGGAPTNEKLFF.

This clonotype was counted ten times or more. In DNA form, the CDR3 reads TGTGCCAGCAGTCCGAGACAGGGGAGTACTGAAGCTTTCTTT. This gives the protein CASSPRQGSTEAFF. This chain connects TRBV12-3 or TRBV12-4 to TRBJ1-1; TRBD1 agrees at 8 bases. The CDR3 consists of 14 residues. V lost 5 bases to trimming and J lost 5 bases; unmatched junction nucleotides: 7.

The chain links TRBV4-1 to TRBJ2-3; 10 positions agree with TRBD2. Trimming cost V 2 bases and J 1 base; bases outside gene matches: 3. Germline V gene sequence: CDR1 MGHRA, CDR2 YSYEKL. There are 16 residues in the CDR3. In nucleotides, the CDR3 is TGCGCCAGCAGCCAATCCGGGACTAGCGGCACAGATACGCAGTATTTT. The encoded protein is CASSQSGTSGTDTQYF.

This clonotype turned up a few times. The chain combines TRBV4-3 with TRBJ1-1, with D hard to call. The germline V and J ends were trimmed by 4 bases and 1 base, with 13 bases remaining between them. The CDR3 is 15 amino acids. Germline V gives CDR1 LGHNA, CDR2 YSLEER. CDR3 DNA: TGCGCCAGCAGCCGGTATCTTACAGCGAACACTGAAGCTTTCTTT. It yields the protein CASSRYLTANTEAFF.